This record covers a single T cell receptor (beta chain). The germline CDR1 and CDR2 sequences are SNHLY and FYNNEI. The CDR3 length is 13 residues. V shed 6 bases, J shed 1 base, and the junction held 2 bases outside the gene matches. This specimen belongs to a study of T cell responses to AZD1222 COVID-19 vaccine. Profiled with immunoSEQ multiplex PCR; TCRdb holds only in-frame clones, not every one. This sample yields some 120,000 clones, of which about 90% are seen a single time; about 5% belongs to the top ten. The genes are TRBV2 and TRBJ1-1, with TRBD1 identical over 7 bases. The receptor was derived from an adult in good health. The source was peripheral blood, collected on day 0 of AZD1222 vaccination. The CDR3 is CASRGQPNTEAFF. CDR3 coding DNA: TGTGCCAGCAGGGGACAGCCGAACACTGAAGCTTTCTTT.